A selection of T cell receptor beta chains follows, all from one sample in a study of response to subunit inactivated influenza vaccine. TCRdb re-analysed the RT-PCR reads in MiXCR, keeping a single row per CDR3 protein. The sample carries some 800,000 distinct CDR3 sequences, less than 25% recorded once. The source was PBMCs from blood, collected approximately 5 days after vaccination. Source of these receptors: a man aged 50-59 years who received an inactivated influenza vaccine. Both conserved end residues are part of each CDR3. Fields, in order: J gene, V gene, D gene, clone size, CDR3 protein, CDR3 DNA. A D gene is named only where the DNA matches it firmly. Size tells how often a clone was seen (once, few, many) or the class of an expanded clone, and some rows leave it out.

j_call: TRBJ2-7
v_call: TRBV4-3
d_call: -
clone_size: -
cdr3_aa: CASSLRTQGPISYEQYF
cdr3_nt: TGCGCCAGCAGCCTCCGAACCCAGGGACCTATTTCCTACGAGCAGTACTTC

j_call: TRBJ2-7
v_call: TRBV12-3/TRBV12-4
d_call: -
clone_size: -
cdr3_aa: CASSLSGGASYEQYF
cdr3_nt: TGTGCCAGCAGTTTATCCGGGGGCGCCTCCTACGAGCAGTACTTC

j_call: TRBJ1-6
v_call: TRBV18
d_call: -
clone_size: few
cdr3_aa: CASRDSYSYNSPLHF
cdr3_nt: TGTGCCAGCCGTGACAGCTACTCCTATAATTCACCCCTCCACTTT

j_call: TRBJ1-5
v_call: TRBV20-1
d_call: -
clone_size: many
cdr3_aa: CSARVRVSNQPQHF
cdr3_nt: TGCAGTGCTAGAGTACGGGTGAGCAATCAGCCCCAGCATTTT

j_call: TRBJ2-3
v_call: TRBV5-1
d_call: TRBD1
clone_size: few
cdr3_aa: CASSSGQDTDTQYF
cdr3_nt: TGCGCCAGCAGCTCCGGACAGGACACAGATACGCAGTATTTT

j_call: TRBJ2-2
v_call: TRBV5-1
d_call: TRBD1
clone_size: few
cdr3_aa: CASSPDRGIRELFF
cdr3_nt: TGCGCCAGCAGTCCGGACAGGGGGATCCGGGAGCTGTTTTTT

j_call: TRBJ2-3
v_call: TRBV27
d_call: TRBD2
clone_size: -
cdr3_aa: CASSWDLAGGSDTQYF
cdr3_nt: TGTGCCAGCAGTTGGGATCTAGCGGGTGGGTCGGATACGCAGTATTTT

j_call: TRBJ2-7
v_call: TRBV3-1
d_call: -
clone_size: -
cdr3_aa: CASSQAFRGIQQYF
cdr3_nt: TGTGCCAGCAGCCAAGCATTTAGGGGTATCCAGCAGTACTTC

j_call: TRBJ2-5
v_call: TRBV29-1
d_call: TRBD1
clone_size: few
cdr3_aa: CSEQTGVETQYF
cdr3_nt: TGCAGCGAACAGACAGGGGTAGAGACCCAGTACTTC

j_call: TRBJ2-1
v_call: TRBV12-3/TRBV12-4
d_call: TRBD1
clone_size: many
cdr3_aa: CASRQQGASYNEQFF
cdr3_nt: TGTGCCAGCAGGCAACAGGGGGCTTCCTACAATGAGCAGTTCTTC

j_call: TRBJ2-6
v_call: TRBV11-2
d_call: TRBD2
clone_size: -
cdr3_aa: CASSLWGGANSGANVLTF
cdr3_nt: TGTGCCAGCAGCTTATGGGGGGGAGCAAACTCTGGGGCCAACGTCCTGACTTTC

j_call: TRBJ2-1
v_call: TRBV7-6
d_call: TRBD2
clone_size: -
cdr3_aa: CASSSGLAVSYNEQFF
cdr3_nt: TGTGCCAGCAGCTCGGGACTAGCGGTCTCCTACAATGAGCAGTTCTTC

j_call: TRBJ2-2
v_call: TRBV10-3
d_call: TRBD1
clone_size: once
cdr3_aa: CAISLGQGLPSNTGELFF
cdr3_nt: TGTGCCATCAGTTTGGGACAGGGGCTCCCCTCGAACACCGGGGAGCTGTTTTTT

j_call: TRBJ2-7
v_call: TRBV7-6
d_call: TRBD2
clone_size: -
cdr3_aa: CASTKAGDGEQYF
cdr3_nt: TGTGCCAGCACCAAAGCGGGGGATGGCGAGCAGTACTTC

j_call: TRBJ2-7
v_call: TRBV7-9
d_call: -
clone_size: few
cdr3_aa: CASSSSLSYEQYF
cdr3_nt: TGTGCCAGCAGCTCTTCGCTGAGCTACGAGCAGTACTTC

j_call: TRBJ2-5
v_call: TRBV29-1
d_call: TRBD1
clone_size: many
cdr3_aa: CSAIRGQGETQYF
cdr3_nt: TGCAGCGCTATAAGAGGACAGGGAGAGACCCAGTACTTC

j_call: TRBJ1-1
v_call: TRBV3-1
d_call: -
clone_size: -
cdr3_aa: CASSQDSGRQLF
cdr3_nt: TGTGCCAGCAGCCAAGATTCAGGACGCCAACTCTTT

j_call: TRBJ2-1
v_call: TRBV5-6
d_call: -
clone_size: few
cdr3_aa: CASSLVVGTIYNEQFF
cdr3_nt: TGTGCCAGCAGCTTGGTTGTGGGGACAATCTATAATGAGCAGTTCTTC

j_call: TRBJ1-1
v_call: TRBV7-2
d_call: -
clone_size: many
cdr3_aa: CASSSHRRSTEAFF
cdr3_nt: TGTGCCAGCAGCTCCCATCGCAGGAGCACTGAAGCTTTCTTT

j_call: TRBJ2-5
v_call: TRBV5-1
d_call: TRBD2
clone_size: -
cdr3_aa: CASSPTSGYQETQYF
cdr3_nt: TGCGCCAGCAGTCCGACTAGCGGGTACCAAGAGACCCAGTACTTC

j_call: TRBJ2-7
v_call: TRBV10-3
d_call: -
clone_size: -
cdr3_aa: CAISEIGQNYEQYF
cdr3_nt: TGTGCCATCAGTGAGATCGGACAGAACTACGAGCAGTACTTC

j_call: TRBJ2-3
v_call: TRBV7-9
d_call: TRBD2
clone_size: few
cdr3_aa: CASSPWTSGSTDTQYF
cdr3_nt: TGTGCCAGCAGCCCCTGGACTAGCGGAAGCACAGATACGCAGTATTTT

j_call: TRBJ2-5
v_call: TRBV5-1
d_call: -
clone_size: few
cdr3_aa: CASSLSDPREETQYF
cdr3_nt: TGCGCCAGCAGCTTATCGGACCCACGGGAGGAGACCCAGTACTTC

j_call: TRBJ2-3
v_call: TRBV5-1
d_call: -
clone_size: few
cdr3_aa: CASSFAPADTQYF
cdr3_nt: TGCGCCAGCAGCTTCGCTCCCGCGGATACGCAGTATTTT

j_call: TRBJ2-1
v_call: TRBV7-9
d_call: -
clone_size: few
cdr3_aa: CASSLEQANEQFF
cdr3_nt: TGTGCCAGCAGCTTAGAACAGGCCAATGAGCAGTTCTTC

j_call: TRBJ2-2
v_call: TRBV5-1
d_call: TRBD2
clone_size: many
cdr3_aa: CASSPGTSGNTGELFF
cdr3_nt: TGCGCCAGCAGCCCGGGGACTAGCGGTAACACCGGGGAGCTGTTTTTT

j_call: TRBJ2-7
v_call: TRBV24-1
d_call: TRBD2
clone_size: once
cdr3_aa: CATSAGYEQYF
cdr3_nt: TGTGCCACCTCAGCGGGGTACGAGCAGTACTTC

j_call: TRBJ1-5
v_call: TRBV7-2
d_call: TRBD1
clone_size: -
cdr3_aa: CASSFPGGGNQPQHF
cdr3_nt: TGTGCCAGCAGCTTCCCAGGGGGCGGCAATCAGCCCCAGCATTTT

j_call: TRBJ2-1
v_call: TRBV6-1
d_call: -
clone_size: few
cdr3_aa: CASTVGQRKNNEQFF
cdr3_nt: TGTGCCAGCACGGTCGGCCAGCGAAAGAACAATGAGCAGTTCTTC

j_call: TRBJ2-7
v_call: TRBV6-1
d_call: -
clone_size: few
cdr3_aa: CASSEPSYEQYF
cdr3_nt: TGTGCCAGCAGTGAACCCTCGTACGAGCAGTACTTC

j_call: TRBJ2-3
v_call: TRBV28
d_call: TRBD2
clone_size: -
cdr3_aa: CASRPPALADTDTQYF
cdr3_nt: TGTGCCAGCAGACCCCCGGCACTAGCGGACACAGATACGCAGTATTTT

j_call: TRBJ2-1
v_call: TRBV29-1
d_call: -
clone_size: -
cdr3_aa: CSVGGPPRVYEQFF
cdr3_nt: TGCAGCGTTGGTGGACCCCCCCGGGTCTATGAGCAGTTCTTC

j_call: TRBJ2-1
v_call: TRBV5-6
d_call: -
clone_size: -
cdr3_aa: CASSLVQGRSEQFF
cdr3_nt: TGTGCCAGCAGCTTGGTGCAGGGGCGCTCTGAGCAGTTCTTC

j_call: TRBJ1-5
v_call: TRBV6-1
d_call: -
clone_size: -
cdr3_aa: CASSEAYSNQPQHF
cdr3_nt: TGTGCCAGCAGTGAGGCCTATAGCAATCAGCCCCAGCATTTT

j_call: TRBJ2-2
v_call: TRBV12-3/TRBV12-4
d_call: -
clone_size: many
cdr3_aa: CASSLPPGELFF
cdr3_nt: TGTGCCAGCAGTTTACCGCCCGGGGAGCTGTTTTTT

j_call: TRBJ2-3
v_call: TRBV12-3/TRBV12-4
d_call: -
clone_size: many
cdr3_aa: CASTKEYTQYF
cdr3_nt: TGTGCCAGCACCAAAGAATATACGCAGTATTTT

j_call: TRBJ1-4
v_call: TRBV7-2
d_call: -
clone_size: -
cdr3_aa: CASSLDGNGYEKLFF
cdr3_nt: TGTGCCAGCAGCTTAGACGGAAATGGATATGAAAAACTGTTTTTT

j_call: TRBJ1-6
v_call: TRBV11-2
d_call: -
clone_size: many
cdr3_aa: CASSLGTGKNSPLHF
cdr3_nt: TGTGCCAGCAGCTTGGGTACAGGGAAGAATTCACCCCTCCACTTT

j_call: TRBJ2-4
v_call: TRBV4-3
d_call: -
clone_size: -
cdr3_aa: CASSQERTSKNIQYF
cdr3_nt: TGCGCCAGCAGCCAGGAAAGGACATCAAAAAACATTCAGTACTTC

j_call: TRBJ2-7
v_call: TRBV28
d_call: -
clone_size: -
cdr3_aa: CASSFGLRASSYEQYF
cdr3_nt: TGTGCCAGCAGTTTCGGTTTAAGGGCTAGCTCCTACGAGCAGTACTTC

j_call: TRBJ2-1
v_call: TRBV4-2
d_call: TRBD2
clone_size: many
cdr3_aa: CASSRASGRGDEQFF
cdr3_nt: TGTGCCAGCAGCCGAGCTAGCGGGAGGGGGGATGAGCAGTTCTTC

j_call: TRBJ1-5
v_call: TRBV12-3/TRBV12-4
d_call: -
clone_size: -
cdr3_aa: CASREAGEGQPQHF
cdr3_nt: TGTGCCAGCAGGGAAGCAGGGGAAGGTCAGCCCCAGCATTTT